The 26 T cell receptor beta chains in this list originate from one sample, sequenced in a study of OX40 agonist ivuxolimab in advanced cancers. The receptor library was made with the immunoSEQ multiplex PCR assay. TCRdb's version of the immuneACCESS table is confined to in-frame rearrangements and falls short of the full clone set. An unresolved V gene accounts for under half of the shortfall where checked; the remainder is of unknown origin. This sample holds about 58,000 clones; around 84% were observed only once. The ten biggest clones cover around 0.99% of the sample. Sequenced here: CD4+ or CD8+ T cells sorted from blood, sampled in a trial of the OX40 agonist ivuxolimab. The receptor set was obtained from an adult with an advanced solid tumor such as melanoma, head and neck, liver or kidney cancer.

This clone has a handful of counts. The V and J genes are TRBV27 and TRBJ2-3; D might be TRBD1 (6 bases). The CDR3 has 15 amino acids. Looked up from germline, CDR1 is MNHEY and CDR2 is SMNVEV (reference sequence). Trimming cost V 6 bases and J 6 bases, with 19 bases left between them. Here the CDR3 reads CASRNQQQGKDTQYF. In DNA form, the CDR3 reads TGTGCCAGCAGAAACCAACAACAGGGTAAGGATACGCAGTATTTT.

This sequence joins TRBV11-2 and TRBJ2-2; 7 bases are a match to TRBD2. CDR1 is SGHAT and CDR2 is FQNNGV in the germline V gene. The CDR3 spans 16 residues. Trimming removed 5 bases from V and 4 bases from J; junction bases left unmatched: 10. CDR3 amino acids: CASSQSLGGGTGELFF. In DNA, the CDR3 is TGTGCCAGCAGCCAATCTCTTGGCGGGGGCACCGGGGAGCTGTTTTTT.

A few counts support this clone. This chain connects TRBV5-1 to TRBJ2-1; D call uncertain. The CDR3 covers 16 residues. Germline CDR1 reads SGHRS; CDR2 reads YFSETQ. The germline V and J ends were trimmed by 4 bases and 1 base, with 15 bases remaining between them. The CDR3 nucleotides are TGCGCCAGCAGCCTCCGGGTAGCTCAATCCTACAATGAGCAGTTCTTC. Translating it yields CASSLRVAQSYNEQFF.

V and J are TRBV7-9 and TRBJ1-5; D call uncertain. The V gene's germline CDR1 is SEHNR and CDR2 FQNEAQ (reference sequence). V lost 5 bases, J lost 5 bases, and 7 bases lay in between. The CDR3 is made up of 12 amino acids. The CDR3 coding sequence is TGTGCCAGCAGCCTAGATTATCAGCCCCAGCATTTT. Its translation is CASSLDYQPQHF.

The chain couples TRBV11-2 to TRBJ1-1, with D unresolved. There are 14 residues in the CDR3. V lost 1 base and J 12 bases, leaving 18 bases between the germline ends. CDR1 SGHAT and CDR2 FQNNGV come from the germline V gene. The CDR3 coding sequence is TGTGCCAGCAGCTTAGGAGGTTCGCCTGTGACATCTTTCTTT. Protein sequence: CASSLGGSPVTSFF. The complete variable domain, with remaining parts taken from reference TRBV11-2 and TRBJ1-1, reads EAGVAQSPRYKIIEKRQSVAFWCNPISGHATLYWYQQILGQGPKLLIQFQNNGVVDDSQLPKDRFSAERLKGVDSTLKIQPAKLEDSAVYLCASSLGGSPVTSFFGQGTRLTVV.

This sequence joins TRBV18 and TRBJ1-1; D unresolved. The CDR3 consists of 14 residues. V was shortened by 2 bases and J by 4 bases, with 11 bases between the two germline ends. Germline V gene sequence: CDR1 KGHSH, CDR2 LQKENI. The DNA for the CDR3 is TGTGCCAGCTCACCAATACGCCGTGTCACTGAAGCTTTCTTT. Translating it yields CASSPIRRVTEAFF.

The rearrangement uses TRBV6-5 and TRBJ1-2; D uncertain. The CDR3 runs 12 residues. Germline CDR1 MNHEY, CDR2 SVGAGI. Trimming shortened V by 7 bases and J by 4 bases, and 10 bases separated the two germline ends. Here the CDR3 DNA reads TGTGCCAGCAATGATCGAGTCTATGGCTACACCTTC. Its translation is CASNDRVYGYTF.

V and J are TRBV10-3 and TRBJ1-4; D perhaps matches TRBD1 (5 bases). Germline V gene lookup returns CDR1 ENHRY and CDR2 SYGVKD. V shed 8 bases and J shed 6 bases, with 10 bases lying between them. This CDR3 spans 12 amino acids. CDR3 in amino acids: CAISGVDEKLFF. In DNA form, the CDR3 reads TGTGCCATCTCGGGGGTCGATGAAAAACTGTTTTTT.

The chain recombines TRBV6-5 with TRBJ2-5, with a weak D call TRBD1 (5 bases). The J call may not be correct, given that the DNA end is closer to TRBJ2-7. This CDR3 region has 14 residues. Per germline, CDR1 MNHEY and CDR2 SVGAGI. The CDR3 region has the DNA TGTGCCAGCAGTTTGAGTGGGGCCAACTACGAGCAGTACTTC. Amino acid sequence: CASSLSGANYEQYF.

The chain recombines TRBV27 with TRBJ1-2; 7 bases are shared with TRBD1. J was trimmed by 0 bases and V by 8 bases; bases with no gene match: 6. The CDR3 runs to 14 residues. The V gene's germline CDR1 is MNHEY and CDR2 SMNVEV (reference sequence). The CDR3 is CASGTGAANYGYTF. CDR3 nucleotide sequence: TGTGCCAGCGGAACAGGGGCGGCTAACTATGGCTACACCTTC.

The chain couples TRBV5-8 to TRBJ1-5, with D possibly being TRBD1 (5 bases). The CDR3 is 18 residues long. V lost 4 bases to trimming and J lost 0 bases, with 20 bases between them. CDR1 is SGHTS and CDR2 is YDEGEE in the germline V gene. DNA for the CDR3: TGTGCCAGCAGCCCCCGTACAGGACCAACCTATAGCAATCAGCCCCAGCATTTT. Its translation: CASSPRTGPTYSNQPQHF.

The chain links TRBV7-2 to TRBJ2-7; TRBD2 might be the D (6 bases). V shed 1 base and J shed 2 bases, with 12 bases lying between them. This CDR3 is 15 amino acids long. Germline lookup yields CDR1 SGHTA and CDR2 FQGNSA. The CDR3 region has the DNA TGTGCCAGCAGCTTAGGGGAGGCCCTGGCCTACGAGCAGTACTTC. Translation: CASSLGEALAYEQYF. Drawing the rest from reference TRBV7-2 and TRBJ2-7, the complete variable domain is GAGVSQSPSNKVTEKGKDVELRCDPISGHTALYWYRQSLGQGLEFLIYFQGNSAPDKSGLPSDRFSAERTGGSVSTLTIQRTQQEDSAVYLCASSLGEALAYEQYFGPGTRLTVT.

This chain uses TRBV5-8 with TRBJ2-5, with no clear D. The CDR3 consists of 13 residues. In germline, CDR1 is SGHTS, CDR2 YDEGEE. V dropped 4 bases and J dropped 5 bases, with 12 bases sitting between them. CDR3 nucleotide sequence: TGTGCCAGCAGCCTGGACGGATTGGAGACCCAGTACTTC. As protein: CASSLDGLETQYF.

The CDR3 region is CASSYSTGGYEQYF. In DNA, the CDR3 is TGTGCCAGCAGTTACTCGACAGGGGGGTACGAGCAGTACTTC. The rearrangement links TRBV6-5 to TRBJ2-7; 9 bases align to TRBD1. The CDR3 totals 14 residues. Unmatched junction bases numbered 1, after V lost 0 bases and J lost 4 bases. CDR1 MNHEY and CDR2 SVGAGI come from the germline V gene.

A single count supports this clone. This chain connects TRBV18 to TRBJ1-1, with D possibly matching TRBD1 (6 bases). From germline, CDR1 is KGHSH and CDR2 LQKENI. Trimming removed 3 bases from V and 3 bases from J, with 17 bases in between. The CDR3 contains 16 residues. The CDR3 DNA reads TGTGCCAGCTCACCTCCGAAAGGGAACAGGGACACTGAAGCTTTCTTT. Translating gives CASSPPKGNRDTEAFF.

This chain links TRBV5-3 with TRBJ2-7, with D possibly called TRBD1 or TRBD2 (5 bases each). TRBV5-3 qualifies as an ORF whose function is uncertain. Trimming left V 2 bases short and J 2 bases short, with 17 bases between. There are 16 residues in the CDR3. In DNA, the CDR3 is TGTGCCAGAAGCTTCCCGGGACGCAAAATTCCCTACGAGCAGTACTTC. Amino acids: CARSFPGRKIPYEQYF.

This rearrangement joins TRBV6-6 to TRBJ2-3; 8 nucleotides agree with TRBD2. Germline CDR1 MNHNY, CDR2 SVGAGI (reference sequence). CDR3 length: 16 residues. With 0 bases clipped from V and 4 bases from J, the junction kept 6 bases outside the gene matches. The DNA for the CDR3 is TGTGCCAGCAGTTACTCACGGGGGGGCCGCGCAGATACGCAGTATTTT. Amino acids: CASSYSRGGRADTQYF.

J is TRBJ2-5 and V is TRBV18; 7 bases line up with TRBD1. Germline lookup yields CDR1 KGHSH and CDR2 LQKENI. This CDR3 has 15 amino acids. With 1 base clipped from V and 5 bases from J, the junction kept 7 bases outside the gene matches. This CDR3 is CASSPLKTGIETQYF. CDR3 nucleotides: TGTGCCAGCTCACCACTCAAGACAGGGATTGAGACCCAGTACTTC. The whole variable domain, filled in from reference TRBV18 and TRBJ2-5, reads NAGVMQNPRHLVRRRGQEARLRCSPMKGHSHVYWYRQLPEEGLKFMVYLQKENIIDESGMPKERFSAEFPKEGPSILRIQQVVRGDSAAYFCASSPLKTGIETQYFGPGTRLLVL.

As DNA, the CDR3 is TGTGCCAGTAGTTTTCCGACAGGGGGTAATGAAAAACTGTTTTTT. Its protein is CASSFPTGGNEKLFF. The chain couples TRBV19 to TRBJ1-4, with TRBD1 matching 9 bases. With V trimmed by 5 bases and J by 4 bases, 5 bases remained unmatched. Germline CDR1 LNHDA, CDR2 SQIVND (reference sequence). The CDR3 covers 15 residues.

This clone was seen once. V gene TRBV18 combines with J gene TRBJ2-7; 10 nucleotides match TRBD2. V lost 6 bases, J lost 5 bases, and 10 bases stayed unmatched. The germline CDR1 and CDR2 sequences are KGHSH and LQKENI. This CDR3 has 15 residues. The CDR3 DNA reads TGTGCCAGCTCGCCCCCGGGACTAGCGTACGACGAGCAGTACTTC. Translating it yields CASSPPGLAYDEQYF.

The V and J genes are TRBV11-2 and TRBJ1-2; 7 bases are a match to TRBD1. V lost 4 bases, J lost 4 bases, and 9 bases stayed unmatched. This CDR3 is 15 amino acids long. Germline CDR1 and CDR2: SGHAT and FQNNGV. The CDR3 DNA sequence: TGTGCCAGCAGCTCAGACAGGGTGTCGGTCTATGGCTACACCTTC. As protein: CASSSDRVSVYGYTF.

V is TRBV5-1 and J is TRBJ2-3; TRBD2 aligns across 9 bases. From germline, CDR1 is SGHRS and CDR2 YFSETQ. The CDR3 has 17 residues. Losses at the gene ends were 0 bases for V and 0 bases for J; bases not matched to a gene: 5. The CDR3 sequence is CASSLDGRGGSTDTQYF. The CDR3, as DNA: TGCGCCAGCAGCTTGGATGGGCGGGGGGGTAGCACAGATACGCAGTATTTT. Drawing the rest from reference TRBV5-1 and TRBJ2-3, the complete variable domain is KAGVTQTPRYLIKTRGQQVTLSCSPISGHRSVSWYQQTPGQGLQFLFEYFSETQRNKGNFPGRFSGRQFSNSRSEMNVSTLELGDSALYLCASSLDGRGGSTDTQYFGPGTRLTVL.

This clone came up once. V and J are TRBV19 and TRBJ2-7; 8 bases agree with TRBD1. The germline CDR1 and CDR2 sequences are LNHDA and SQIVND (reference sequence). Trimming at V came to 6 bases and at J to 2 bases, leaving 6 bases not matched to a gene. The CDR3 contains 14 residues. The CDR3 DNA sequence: TGTGCCAGTAGCCGACAGGGGCGCACCTACGAGCAGTACTTC. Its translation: CASSRQGRTYEQYF. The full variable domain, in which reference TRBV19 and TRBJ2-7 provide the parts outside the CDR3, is DGGITQSPKYLFRKEGQNVTLSCEQNLNHDAMYWYRQDPGQGLRLIYYSQIVNDFQKGDIAEGYSVSREKKESFPLTVTSAQKNPTAFYLCASSRQGRTYEQYFGPGTRLTVT.

The DNA of the CDR3 is TGTGCCAGCAGCTTAACAGGAACTTATAATTCACCCCTCCACTTT. This encodes CASSLTGTYNSPLHF. The chain joins TRBV7-3 to TRBJ1-6; D unresolved. Germline V lookup: CDR1 SGHTA, CDR2 FQGTGA. Between the trimmed V and J ends, which lost 0 bases and 4 bases, there was a span of 7 bases. The CDR3 totals 15 residues.

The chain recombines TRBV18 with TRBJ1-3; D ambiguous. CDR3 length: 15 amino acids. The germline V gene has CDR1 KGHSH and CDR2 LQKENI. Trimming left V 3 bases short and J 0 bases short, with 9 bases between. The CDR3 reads CASSPLDISGNTIYF. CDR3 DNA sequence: TGTGCCAGCTCACCCCTAGACATCTCTGGAAACACCATATATTTT.

The CDR3 nucleotides are TGCGCCAGCATTCTAAAAGTACAGTCGGGGGGCGTGGGGGAAAAACTGTTTTTT. It is translated as CASILKVQSGGVGEKLFF. V is TRBV23-1 and J is TRBJ1-4; a weak D match, TRBD1 (6 bases). TRBV23-1 is filed as an ORF, its function uncertain. The CDR3 covers 18 residues. Trimming took 7 bases from V and 8 from J, leaving 29 bases between them.